This entry lists 22 T cell receptor beta chains sequenced from one sample in a study of blood T cell repertoires in COVID-19. Sequenced by immunoSEQ multiplex PCR; TCRdb stores in-frame clones only, minus some. In the table there are about 150,000 clones, more than 75% of which are singletons. The specimen sequenced was peripheral blood. All receptors come from a man between 60 and 75 years old with COVID-19, enrolled during active disease.

The chain combines TRBV2 with TRBJ2-5; tentative D call: TRBD1 (5 bases). In germline, CDR1 is SNHLY, CDR2 FYNNEI. Trimming took 3 bases from V and 4 from J, leaving 12 bases between them. CDR3 size: 14 residues. The CDR3 nucleotides read TGTGCCAGCAGTGACAGGGTTTCGGGAGAGACCCAGTACTTC. Its translation: CASSDRVSGETQYF.

This sequence joins TRBV10-3 and TRBJ1-1; TRBD1 agrees at 8 bases. The V gene's germline CDR1 is ENHRY and CDR2 SYGVKD. V shed 9 bases, J shed 7 bases, and the junction held 7 bases outside the gene matches. The CDR3 loop spans 12 amino acids. The CDR3 nucleotides read TGTGCCATTTCGCAGGGGGCGGATGAAGCTTTCTTT. This encodes CAISQGADEAFF.

The V call is TRBV6-2 or TRBV6-3, the J call TRBJ2-7, with D perhaps TRBD1 (6 bases). CDR3 length equals 15 residues. The V end was cut by 4 bases, the J end by 0 bases, with 13 bases between. In germline, CDR1 is MNHEY, CDR2 SVGEGT. CDR3 DNA: TGTGCCAGCAGTTCCTACAGGGAGAGCTCCTACGAGCAGTACTTC. Encoded protein: CASSSYRESSYEQYF.

The chain has TRBV6-5 and TRBJ1-1, with 10 positions matching TRBD1. This CDR3 has 12 residues. The ends lost 6 bases at V and 11 bases at J; junction bases unmatched: 6. Per the germline V gene, CDR1 is MNHEY and CDR2 is SVGAGI. Written as DNA, the CDR3 is TGTGCCAGCAGCCGACAGGGGGCGGGTGCTTTCTTT. Translation gives CASSRQGAGAFF.

The chain links TRBV29-1 to TRBJ1-1; the D gene is possibly TRBD1 (5 bases). Germline V gene data show CDR1 as SQVTM and CDR2 as ANQGSEA. The CDR3 runs to 13 residues. V lost 7 bases and J lost 1, with 13 bases in between. The CDR3 DNA reads as TGCAGCGCCAAAGACAGTGGGAACACTGAAGCTTTCTTT. It is translated as CSAKDSGNTEAFF.

This chain connects TRBV28 to TRBJ2-7; 8 bases agree with TRBD2. The CDR3 is 17 residues long. Germline V gene sequence: CDR1 MDHEN, CDR2 SYDVKM. V lost 7 bases, J lost 0 bases, and 14 bases stayed unmatched. The CDR3 DNA is TGTGCCAGCATCCTTTCGGCCCACGGGGGGGGCTCCTACGAGCAGTACTTC. This gives the protein CASILSAHGGGSYEQYF.

The sample holds one count of this clone. J is TRBJ1-1 and V is TRBV3-1 (or the pseudogene TRBV3-2), with D uncertain. The CDR3 spans 13 residues. V lost 1 base and J 6 bases, leaving 9 bases between the germline ends. Germline V gene sequence: CDR1 LGHDT, CDR2 YNNKEL (reference sequence). CDR3 loop: CASSQVSPPEAFF. The CDR3 DNA sequence: TGTGCCAGCAGCCAAGTAAGCCCCCCTGAAGCTTTCTTT.

The genes are TRBV7-3 and TRBJ2-1; 13 bases match TRBD2. The germline CDR1 and CDR2 sequences are SGHTA and FQGTGA. V trimming: 5 bases; J trimming: 4 bases; junction bases outside the gene matches: 8. The CDR3 covers 17 residues. Here the CDR3 reads CASSPGLAGAEYNEQFF. CDR3 in DNA: TGTGCCAGCAGCCCAGGACTAGCGGGAGCCGAGTACAATGAGCAGTTCTTC. Together with reference TRBV7-3 and TRBJ2-1, the CDR3 gives the full variable domain: GAGVSQTPSNKVTEKGKYVELRCDPISGHTALYWYRQSLGQGPEFLIYFQGTGAADDSGLPNDRFFAVRPEGSVSTLKIQRTERGDSAVYLCASSPGLAGAEYNEQFFGPGTRLTVL.

The genes are TRBV18 and TRBJ2-7, with D perhaps TRBD2 (5 bases). CDR1 and CDR2 (germline): KGHSH, LQKENI. The CDR3 extends over 14 amino acids. V was shortened by 4 bases and J by 2 bases, with 12 bases between the two germline ends. CDR3 residues: CASSQARGPYEQYF. As DNA, the CDR3 is TGTGCCAGCTCACAGGCTCGGGGTCCCTACGAGCAGTACTTC.

This sequence joins TRBV29-1 and TRBJ1-2; perhaps TRBD1 as D (6 bases). V gave up 6 bases and J gave up 6 bases, with 14 bases separating them. CDR3 length equals 12 residues. The germline V gene has CDR1 SQVTM and CDR2 ANQGSEA. The CDR3 region has the DNA TGCAGCGTCGGGACACCAAGGAATGGCTACACCTTC. Translating gives CSVGTPRNGYTF.

V gene TRBV3-1 (or the pseudogene TRBV3-2) combines with J gene TRBJ1-1; unclear D gene. CDR3 length: 15 amino acids. Germline loops: CDR1 LGHDT, CDR2 YNNKEL (reference sequence). Between the trimmed V and J ends, which lost 1 base and 0 bases, there was a span of 9 bases. In nucleotides, the CDR3 is TGTGCCAGCAGCCAAGGATTTCAGTTGAACACTGAAGCTTTCTTT. Protein sequence: CASSQGFQLNTEAFF.

The chain joins TRBV5-6 to TRBJ2-5; TRBD2 matches at 13 bases. V trimming: 5 bases; J trimming: 4 bases; junction bases outside the gene matches: 11. Germline V gene sequence: CDR1 SGHDT, CDR2 YYEEEE. The CDR3 is made up of 17 amino acids. For the CDR3, the DNA is TGTGCCAGCAGACCTTTACCGGGACTAGCGGGGACAGAGACCCAGTACTTC. Translation gives CASRPLPGLAGTETQYF.

The rearrangement uses TRBV5-4 and TRBJ1-4; weak D call: TRBD1 (6 bases). Germline V lookup: CDR1 SGHNT, CDR2 YYREEE (reference sequence). V lost 4 bases and J lost 7, with 14 bases in between. This CDR3 is built from 14 residues. The CDR3 DNA reads as TGTGCCAGCAGCCAACAGGGATCGGGTGAAAAACTGTTTTTT. This gives the protein CASSQQGSGEKLFF.

CDR3 region: CASSLSGGAGELFF. DNA for the CDR3: TGTGCCAGCAGCTTGTCCGGGGGAGCCGGGGAGCTGTTTTTT. The rearrangement uses TRBV7-3 and TRBJ2-2; perhaps TRBD2 as D (6 bases). The CDR3 has 14 amino acids. V was pared by 3 bases and J by 6 bases, with 11 bases between. The V gene's germline CDR1 is SGHTA and CDR2 FQGTGA.

The V call is TRBV7-8, the J call TRBJ1-5, with 10 bases lining up with TRBD1. J gave up 11 bases and V 5 bases, and 15 bases lay outside the gene matches. Germline V gene lookup returns CDR1 SGHVS and CDR2 FQNEAQ. This CDR3 has 16 residues. The CDR3 loop is CASSQPGTGDVQAQHF. CDR3 nucleotides: TGTGCCAGCAGCCAACCTGGGACAGGGGATGTCCAGGCCCAGCATTTT.

The chain couples TRBV11-3 to TRBJ2-5; D is possibly TRBD2 (5 bases). The CDR3 has 14 residues. V lost 5 bases and J lost 5, with 15 bases in between. Germline V lookup: CDR1 SGHNT, CDR2 YENEEA. DNA of the CDR3: TGTGCCAGCAGCCCCTCGTGGGAGCCGGAGACCCAGTACTTC. This codes for CASSPSWEPETQYF.

V usage is TRBV10-3 and J usage is TRBJ2-1; tentatively, D is TRBD2 (6 bases). The germline gives CDR1 ENHRY, CDR2 SYGVKD. The CDR3 spans 13 residues. Trimming left V 10 bases short and J 5 bases short, with 15 bases between. CDR3 in DNA: TGTGCCAAAAATAGCGGAGGGGACAATGAGCAGTTCTTC. Its translation is CAKNSGGDNEQFF.

The chain combines TRBV7-9 with TRBJ1-2; 7 bases match TRBD1. This CDR3 is 15 amino acids long. Germline CDR1 reads SEHNR; CDR2 reads FQNEAQ (reference sequence). Losses at the gene ends were 5 bases for V and 2 bases for J; bases not matched to a gene: 8. CDR3 in DNA: TGTGCCAGCAGCCCGAATACAGGGGCGAACTATGGCTACACCTTC. Protein: CASSPNTGANYGYTF.

The chain has TRBV12-3 or TRBV12-4 and TRBJ1-6; tentatively, D is TRBD1 (6 bases). The CDR3 spans 13 residues. V lost 5 bases, J lost 8 bases, and 10 bases lay in between. Here the CDR3 DNA reads TGTGCCAGCAGTCCAACAGGGCATTCACCCCTCCACTTT. Amino acid sequence: CASSPTGHSPLHF.

The chain combines TRBV5-6 with TRBJ1-2; 7 nucleotides agree with TRBD1. Germline CDR1 reads SGHDT; CDR2 reads YYEEEE. The length of the CDR3 is 16 residues. V lost 1 base to trimming and J lost 4 bases; unmatched junction nucleotides: 10. Here the CDR3 DNA reads TGTGCCAGCAGCTTGCGACCAAAGACAGGGTTCTATGGCTACACCTTC. It codes for CASSLRPKTGFYGYTF.

J is TRBJ1-5 and V is TRBV24-1; a weak D match, TRBD1 (6 bases). The CDR3 is made up of 19 amino acids. Germline V gene sequence: CDR1 KGHDR, CDR2 SFDVKD. Trimming removed 5 bases at V and 1 base at J, with 23 bases between. The chain's CDR3 is CATSGSGGQGLRSNQPQHF. As DNA, the CDR3 is TGTGCCACCAGTGGGTCGGGGGGGCAGGGACTGCGAAGCAATCAGCCCCAGCATTTT.

J is TRBJ2-2 and V is TRBV4-2; D is perhaps TRBD2 (6 bases). Germline V gene sequence: CDR1 LGHNA, CDR2 YNFKEQ. The CDR3 is 17 residues long. V lost 2 bases and J lost 2, with 15 bases in between. The CDR3: CASSQSSRGANTGELFF. The CDR3 coding sequence is TGTGCCAGCAGCCAATCGTCCCGCGGGGCCAACACCGGGGAGCTGTTTTTT.